This T cell receptor (beta chain) was found in a study of PD-L1 blockade in urothelial cancer. Sequencing was performed with immunoSEQ multiplex PCR; in TCRdb, only in-frame clones are kept and a portion is missing. The data show about 36,000 clones, roughly 80% seen once. CDR1 is MNHEY and CDR2 is SVGAGI in the germline V gene. This CDR3 is 15 amino acids long. The V and J ends lost 4 bases and 4 bases, in that order; junction bases with no gene match: 5. The sample's time point: peripheral blood 6 weeks after treatment start. The receptor was derived from a man aged 35 to 55 with urothelial cancer. The sequencing used PBMCs, collected around atezolizumab (anti-PD-L1) treatment. The J gene is TRBJ2-3, the V gene TRBV6-5; TRBD2 matches 10 bases. CDR3 sequence: CASSSGLADSDTQYF. DNA for the CDR3: TGTGCCAGCAGTTCAGGACTAGCGGACTCAGATACGCAGTATTTT.